These 17 T cell receptor beta chains share one sample of origin, sequenced in a study of a mutant IDH1 vaccine in newly diagnosed glioma. Measured with immunoSEQ multiplex PCR; TCRdb has only the in-frame clones, and not every one. The sample has under 40,000 clones, around 82% seen once; the top ten hold approximately 24%. The time point was: week 11, during vaccination. Alongside topical imiquimod, each dose of vaccine comprised 300 ug of mutant IDH1 20-mer peptide. For these receptors, no antigen is known. The sequenced sample was PBMCs, obtained from a glioma patient whose treatment included an IDH1 peptide vaccine. The receptors here all came from a man aged 30-40 years with glioma.

This clone was seen once. The chain carries TRBV27 and TRBJ2-7; TRBD1 matches at 10 bases. Germline V gene lookup returns CDR1 MNHEY and CDR2 SMNVEV (reference sequence). CDR3 length: 18 residues. Trimming at V came to 2 bases and at J to 3 bases, leaving 13 bases not matched to a gene. In DNA form, the CDR3 reads TGTGCCAGCAGTTTAAGCGGGACAGGGGTAAGAAGGGACTACGAGCAGTACTTC. It codes for CASSLSGTGVRRDYEQYF.

CDR3 protein: CASSVGTSGRPRFF. The CDR3 coding sequence is TGTGCCAGCAGCGTAGGGACTAGCGGGAGGCCCAGGTTCTTC. This rearrangement joins TRBV7-8 to TRBJ2-1; 15 bases are shared with TRBD2. CDR1 is SGHVS and CDR2 is FQNEAQ in the germline V gene. The V and J ends lost 5 bases and 15 bases, in that order; junction bases with no gene match: 8. The CDR3 totals 14 residues.

This clone was recorded only once. The gene calls are TRBV6-1 and TRBJ2-5; D gene unclear. CDR1 and CDR2 (germline): MNHNS, SASEGT. Trimming pared 4 bases from V and 2 bases from J, leaving 8 bases between. This CDR3 region has 13 residues. This CDR3 is CASSVRWQETQYF. For the CDR3, the DNA is TGTGCCAGCAGTGTACGGTGGCAAGAGACCCAGTACTTC.

The gene calls are TRBV10-1 and TRBJ2-7; possible D gene TRBD1, 5 bases. CDR1 is WNHNN and CDR2 is SYGVQD in the germline V gene (reference sequence). This CDR3 is built from 13 residues. V lost 2 bases and J 5 bases, leaving 10 bases between the germline ends. CDR3 protein: CASSEGQGNEQYF. The DNA for the CDR3 is TGCGCCAGCAGTGAGGGCCAGGGTAACGAGCAGTACTTC.

This rearrangement joins TRBV19 to TRBJ2-7, with a tentative D call TRBD1 (7 bases). The CDR3 length is 16 residues. Trimming left V 7 bases short and J 6 bases short, with 25 bases between. The germline V gene has CDR1 LNHDA and CDR2 SQIVND (reference sequence). CDR3 in DNA: TGTGCCAGTACCCCTCCCGGGCAGGGGGGTTTGGGCGAGCAGTACTTC. It specifies CASTPPGQGGLGEQYF.

The chain uses TRBV28 and TRBJ1-2; TRBD1 matches 10 bases. The V and J ends lost 6 bases and 4 bases, in that order; junction bases with no gene match: 11. The CDR3 contains 16 residues. Germline assignment: CDR1 MDHEN and CDR2 SYDVKM. The CDR3 nucleotides read TGTGCCAGCAGCTCCCTGGGACAGGGGCGGATCTATGGCTACACCTTC. It yields the protein CASSSLGQGRIYGYTF.

V usage is TRBV27 and J usage is TRBJ2-2; no clear D. The CDR3 spans 15 residues. Trimming stripped 3 bases from V and 2 bases from J, with 10 bases between. Germline assignment: CDR1 MNHEY and CDR2 SMNVEV (reference sequence). CDR3 loop: CASSLMGINTGELFF. Written as DNA, the CDR3 is TGTGCCAGCAGTTTGATGGGTATTAACACCGGGGAGCTGTTTTTT.

V and J are TRBV7-9 and TRBJ1-1; 12 bases line up with TRBD1. The CDR3 is made up of 14 amino acids. J gave up 5 bases and V 6 bases, and 4 bases lay outside the gene matches. CDR1 is SEHNR, CDR2 FQNEAQ, per germline (reference sequence). The CDR3 region has the DNA TGTGCCAGCAGGGGGACAGGGGGCCTGACTGAAGCTTTCTTT. Its protein product is CASRGTGGLTEAFF.

This clone was counted a few times. The chain employs TRBV5-1 and TRBJ2-7; 8 bases are a match to TRBD1. The CDR3 extends over 14 amino acids. Germline values: CDR1 SGHRS, CDR2 YFSETQ. Trimming took 4 bases from V and 0 from J; bases not matched to a gene: 3. The CDR3 DNA reads TGCGCCAGCAGCGTTGGACAGGGCTCCTACGAGCAGTACTTC. This encodes CASSVGQGSYEQYF. The full variable domain, rest sourced from reference TRBV5-1 and TRBJ2-7, is KAGVTQTPRYLIKTRGQQVTLSCSPISGHRSVSWYQQTPGQGLQFLFEYFSETQRNKGNFPGRFSGRQFSNSRSEMNVSTLELGDSALYLCASSVGQGSYEQYFGPGTRLTVT.

The V and J genes are TRBV9 and TRBJ2-7; possible D gene TRBD2, 5 bases. The CDR3 runs to 14 residues. V lost 4 bases, J lost 2 bases, and 13 bases lay in between. The germline V gene has CDR1 SGDLS and CDR2 YYNGEE. CDR3 region: CASSPQTIPYEQYF. In nucleotides, the CDR3 is TGTGCCAGCAGCCCACAGACTATCCCCTACGAGCAGTACTTC.

This clone has more than one count but fewer than ten. The chain joins TRBV13 to TRBJ1-6, with D hard to call. The CDR3 has 15 amino acids. The germline gives CDR1 PRHDT, CDR2 FYEKMQ (reference sequence). V gave up 5 bases and J gave up 7 bases, with 15 bases separating them. The CDR3 nucleotides are TGTGCCAGCAGCCCTCGCGGTGATACGAATTCACCCCTCCACTTT. Amino acids: CASSPRGDTNSPLHF.

The V gene is TRBV4-1, the J gene TRBJ2-3; no clear D gene. CDR3 size: 14 residues. V lost 1 base and J lost 1, with 6 bases in between. Germline values: CDR1 MGHRA, CDR2 YSYEKL. This chain's CDR3 is CASSQVGGTDTQYF. The CDR3 coding sequence is TGCGCCAGCAGCCAAGTAGGAGGCACAGATACGCAGTATTTT.

The chain couples TRBV5-4 to TRBJ1-4; no reliable D call. In germline, CDR1 is SGHNT, CDR2 YYREEE (reference sequence). The CDR3 extends over 16 amino acids. Trimming stripped 0 bases from V and 3 bases from J, with 12 bases between. The CDR3 spells CASSLDGVGANEKLFF. In DNA form, the CDR3 reads TGTGCCAGCAGCTTGGATGGGGTGGGAGCTAATGAAAAACTGTTTTTT.

The count of this clone is one. The J gene is TRBJ2-7, the V gene TRBV7-2, with 7 bases aligning to TRBD1. Germline trimming cut 5 bases from V and 5 bases from J; bases unmatched to any gene: 12. The length of the CDR3 is 15 residues. Germline V gene lookup returns CDR1 SGHTA and CDR2 FQGNSA. The CDR3 DNA reads as TGTGCCAGCAGCCGCAACAGGGGTGCTCTAGACGAGCAGTACTTC. Protein sequence: CASSRNRGALDEQYF.

The rearrangement uses TRBV6-1 and TRBJ1-3; D is uncertain. The CDR3 loop spans 15 amino acids. V lost 2 bases to trimming and J lost 0 bases, with 8 bases between them. Germline CDR1 reads MNHNS; CDR2 reads SASEGT. The CDR3 DNA reads TGTGCCAGCAGTGAACAGGTAGCCTCTGGAAACACCATATATTTT. Amino acid sequence: CASSEQVASGNTIYF.

The gene calls are TRBV5-1 and TRBJ1-6; D not certain. The CDR3 extends over 15 amino acids. V lost 0 bases and J 5 bases, leaving 9 bases between the germline ends. Germline lookup yields CDR1 SGHRS and CDR2 YFSETQ. In DNA, the CDR3 is TGCGCCAGCAGCTTGGCAGTTGGTAATAATTCACCCCTCCACTTT. This translates into CASSLAVGNNSPLHF. Full variable domain (outside the CDR3, taken from reference TRBV5-1 and TRBJ1-6): KAGVTQTPRYLIKTRGQQVTLSCSPISGHRSVSWYQQTPGQGLQFLFEYFSETQRNKGNFPGRFSGRQFSNSRSEMNVSTLELGDSALYLCASSLAVGNNSPLHFGNGTRLTVT.

V is TRBV29-1 and J is TRBJ2-7, with a possible D match to TRBD1 (6 bases). The CDR3 spans 13 residues. Germline CDR1 reads SQVTM; CDR2 reads ANQGSEA. Trimming left V 4 bases short and J 9 bases short, with 19 bases between. CDR3: CSVVLGAGAGQYF. CDR3 DNA: TGCAGCGTTGTTTTGGGGGCTGGTGCCGGGCAGTACTTC.